The rows below give T cell receptor beta chains drawn from one sample of a study of a mutant IDH1 vaccine in newly diagnosed glioma. No cognate antigen is known for these TCRs. Only in-frame clones appear in the TCRdb table, and some are missing; sequencing was by immunoSEQ multiplex PCR. The sample carries tens of thousands of clones, roughly four fifths recorded once. The sample here was PBMCs, taken from a glioma patient whose treatment included an IDH1 peptide vaccine. These receptors all come from a woman between 50 and 59 years old with glioma. CDR3s include the opening cysteine and the closing phenylalanine or tryptophan. The D gene is left open where the match is weak. Where a row states a size, it is once, few, many or the class of an expanded clone; other rows omit it.

NA	TRBD1	TRBV6-5	TRBJ1-1	14	CASHSGGRVTEAFF	TGTGCCAGTCACTCAGGGGGCCGTGTCACTGAAGCTTTCTTT
few	NA	TRBV5-1	TRBJ1-1	13	CASRPDGNAEAFF	TGCGCCAGCAGACCCGACGGGAACGCTGAAGCTTTCTTT
NA	NA	TRBV5-1	TRBJ1-1	14	CASRESRGNTEAFF	TGCGCCAGCAGGGAGAGCAGGGGGAACACTGAAGCTTTCTTT
NA	NA	TRBV5-5	TRBJ1-2	16	CASSPWWTSPVLGYTF	TGTGCCAGCAGCCCCTGGTGGACTAGTCCCGTCCTGGGCTACACCTTC
NA	NA	TRBV5-1	TRBJ1-1	16	CASSLERGTSHTEAFF	TGCGCCAGCAGCTTGGAACGGGGGACGTCTCACACTGAAGCTTTCTTT
NA	TRBD1	TRBV13	TRBJ1-1	16	CASSLGLRGGRTEAFF	TGTGCCAGCAGCTTAGGCCTAAGAGGGGGCAGGACTGAAGCTTTCTTT
NA	TRBD1	TRBV27	TRBJ2-7	13	CASSLGRGLEQYF	TGTGCCAGCAGTCTTGGCAGGGGGCTCGAGCAGTACTTC
NA	NA	TRBV6-5	TRBJ1-1	14	CASSLQGGRTEAFF	TGTGCCAGCAGTTTACAAGGTGGGAGGACTGAAGCTTTCTTT
NA	NA	TRBV2	TRBJ2-5	13	CASSEGGVETQYF	TGTGCCAGCAGTGAAGGGGGGGTCGAGACCCAGTACTTC
NA	NA	TRBV9	TRBJ2-3	14	CASSVGQTADTQYF	TGTGCCAGCAGCGTAGGGCAAACCGCAGATACGCAGTATTTT
few	NA	TRBV10-1	TRBJ1-6	14	CASSEQVSNSPLHF	TGCGCCAGCAGTGAACAGGTCTCCAATTCACCCCTCCACTTT
once	NA	TRBV28	TRBJ1-1	15	CASSFVRTWDTEAFF	TGTGCCAGCAGTTTCGTCAGGACTTGGGACACTGAAGCTTTCTTT
NA	TRBD2	TRBV15	TRBJ2-1	14	CATKPSGDYNEQFF	TGTGCCACCAAACCTAGCGGGGACTACAATGAGCAGTTCTTC
NA	NA	TRBV5-1	TRBJ1-1	15	CASSLRWGGLTEAFF	TGCGCCAGCAGCTTGAGGTGGGGAGGGCTCACTGAAGCTTTCTTT
NA	NA	TRBV5-4	TRBJ2-5	16	CASSLVLAAGPETQYF	TGTGCCAGCAGCTTGGTGTTGGCAGCCGGTCCAGAGACCCAGTACTTC
NA	TRBD1	TRBV6-1	TRBJ1-2	14	CASKNPDRAGGYTF	TGTGCCAGCAAGAACCCGGACAGGGCAGGTGGCTACACCTTC
NA	TRBD1	TRBV5-6	TRBJ1-2	15	CASSSSGTAEGGYTF	TGTGCCAGCAGCTCGAGTGGGACAGCCGAAGGCGGCTACACCTTC
NA	NA	TRBV10-1	TRBJ1-5	16	CASSESSRQLNQPQHF	TGCGCCAGCAGTGAGTCTTCGCGACAGCTCAATCAGCCCCAGCATTTT
NA	NA	TRBV10-3	TRBJ2-2	14	CAISHGTGSGELFF	TGTGCCATCAGCCACGGGACGGGCAGCGGGGAGCTGTTTTTT
NA	TRBD1	TRBV9	TRBJ1-2	14	CASSFRTGGYGYTF	TGTGCCAGCAGCTTTCGGACAGGGGGCTATGGCTACACCTTC
NA	NA	TRBV7-2	TRBJ2-1	13	CASTIKTYNEQFF	TGTGCCAGCACCATTAAGACGTACAATGAGCAGTTCTTC
NA	NA	TRBV25-1	TRBJ2-7	14	CASSFSGSSYEQYF	TGTGCCAGCAGTTTTTCTGGCAGCTCCTACGAGCAGTACTTC
NA	NA	TRBV29-1	TRBJ1-2	12	CSVEQGSYGYTF	TGCAGCGTTGAACAAGGCAGCTATGGCTACACCTTC
once	NA	TRBV2	TRBJ1-2	14	CASSGGNTYYGYTF	TGTGCCAGCAGTGGAGGGAACACATACTATGGCTACACCTTC
NA	NA	TRBV27	TRBJ2-7	13	CASSFVDSYEQYF	TGTGCCAGCAGTTTTGTAGACTCCTACGAGCAGTACTTC
NA	TRBD1	TRBV6-1	TRBJ2-7	14	CASSTWTGPYEQYF	TGTGCCAGCAGTACCTGGACAGGCCCCTACGAGCAGTACTTC
NA	TRBD1	TRBV5-4	TRBJ1-2	16	CASSFHSPGGKGGYTF	TGTGCCAGCAGCTTCCATTCTCCAGGGGGAAAAGGCGGCTACACCTTC
NA	NA	TRBV9	TRBJ2-2	13	CASSVGVSGELFF	TGTGCCAGCAGCGTAGGTGTTTCCGGGGAGCTGTTTTTT
NA	NA	TRBV2	TRBJ2-2	14	CASRAQGNTGELFF	TGTGCCAGCAGAGCCCAGGGGAACACCGGGGAGCTGTTTTTT
NA	NA	TRBV30	TRBJ2-7	11	CAWSVGGEQYF	TGTGCCTGGAGTGTAGGAGGGGAGCAGTACTTC
NA	NA	TRBV5-6	TRBJ1-3	17	CASSLEGDRYSGNTIYF	TGTGCCAGCAGCTTGGAGGGGGACCGCTACTCTGGAAACACCATATATTTT
NA	TRBD1	TRBV19	TRBJ1-1	12	CASNNRGTEAFF	TGTGCCAGTAACAACAGGGGTACTGAAGCTTTCTTT
NA	NA	TRBV25-1	TRBJ1-1	15	CASRADRWANTEAFF	TGTGCCAGCAGAGCGGATAGGTGGGCGAACACTGAAGCTTTCTTT
once	NA	TRBV9	TRBJ2-5	12	CASSGLRGTQYF	TGTGCCAGCAGCGGACTCAGAGGGACCCAGTACTTC
NA	NA	TRBV5-6	TRBJ2-7	16	CASSGLDRLHSYEQYF	TGTGCCAGCAGCGGATTAGACAGGCTTCACTCCTACGAGCAGTACTTC
NA	NA	TRBV20-1	TRBJ2-2	11	CSARGGGELFF	TGCAGTGCTAGAGGGGGCGGGGAGCTGTTTTTT
NA	NA	TRBV5-4	TRBJ2-7	14	CASSLAGAPYEQYF	TGTGCCAGCAGCTTGGCCGGGGCCCCCTACGAGCAGTACTTC
NA	NA	TRBV11-3	TRBJ2-7	15	CASSMMGVTAYEQYF	TGTGCCAGCAGTATGATGGGGGTCACTGCCTACGAGCAGTACTTC
NA	NA	TRBV2	TRBJ2-5	15	CATRGQGRVQETQYF	TGTGCCACCAGAGGGCAGGGGAGGGTCCAAGAGACCCAGTACTTC
NA	NA	TRBV14	TRBJ1-5	15	CASSQFRGFNQPQHF	TGTGCCAGCAGCCAATTCAGGGGTTTCAATCAGCCCCAGCATTTT
NA	NA	TRBV30	TRBJ2-5	13	CAWKQNYQETQYF	TGTGCCTGGAAACAGAATTATCAAGAGACCCAGTACTTC
NA	TRBD1	TRBV2	TRBJ1-2	10	CASGQGLYTF	TGTGCCAGCGGACAGGGTCTCTACACCTTC
NA	NA	TRBV5-6	TRBJ1-6	12	CASSRRASPLHF	TGTGCCAGCAGCCGGAGAGCTTCACCCCTCCACTTT
NA	TRBD1	TRBV5-1	TRBJ1-3	15	CASSVQGAIGNTIYF	TGCGCCAGCAGCGTACAGGGGGCCATTGGAAACACCATATATTTT
NA	NA	TRBV6-5	TRBJ1-2	13	CASSSDHVYGYTF	TGTGCCAGCAGTTCAGACCATGTCTATGGCTACACCTTC
few	TRBD2	TRBV9	TRBJ2-2	15	CASSAVAGGPGELFF	TGTGCCAGCAGCGCAGTAGCGGGGGGGCCCGGGGAGCTGTTTTTT